The source of this T cell receptor (beta chain) is a study of blood T cells in healthy people across ages. Regarding the study as a whole: Diversity figures derived from one million T cells were judged to underestimate the true value.

The authors ran a second PCR of about 6 to 11 cycles using a sample-barcoded 5' primer and a J-beta primer mix. TCRdb analysed the 5' RACE reads with MiXCR anew, one entry per CDR3 protein. The repertoire has over 500,000 distinct CDR3 sequences, about 27% of them found once; the top ten carry roughly 3.5%. CDR3 length: 13 amino acids. The germline V and J ends were trimmed by 7 bases and 5 bases, with 15 bases remaining between them. Germline loops: CDR1 SNHLY, CDR2 FYNNEI. This clonotype was counted only a few times. What it binds is unknown. The same data also went into a second study, on T cells of mothers and their children. As that study records: RNA that had been extracted went wholly into cDNA synthesis, at roughly 1.5 ug per 15 ul.

The chain recombines TRBV2 with TRBJ2-7; D is possibly TRBD1 (6 bases). The receptor was derived from a boy aged 2 to 9 in good health. Sequenced sample: blood. The CDR3 DNA reads TGTGCCAGCAATGGCCAGGGGAGCGACGAGCAGTACTTC. It translates to CASNGQGSDEQYF.